Below are 21 T cell receptor beta chains sequenced from a single sample in a study of OX40 agonist ivuxolimab in advanced cancers. Assay used: immunoSEQ multiplex PCR; TCRdb lists only in-frame clones, some missing. The sample includes about 84,000 clones, over 65% seen only once; the top ten take about 2.7%. The sample here was CD4+ or CD8+ T cells sorted from blood, taken in a trial of the OX40 agonist ivuxolimab. These receptors came from an adult with an advanced solid tumor such as melanoma, head and neck, liver or kidney cancer.

J is TRBJ2-1 and V is TRBV10-3; the match to TRBD1 covers 9 bases. The ends lost 0 bases at V and 6 bases at J; junction bases unmatched: 6. CDR1 and CDR2 (germline): ENHRY, SYGVKD. The CDR3 runs 16 residues. The CDR3 DNA follows: TGTGCCATCAGTGAGTCGACGGGACAGGGCCCCAATGAGCAGTTCTTC. The encoded protein is CAISESTGQGPNEQFF.

This chain joins TRBV10-3 and TRBJ1-5; D ambiguous. The CDR3 consists of 17 residues. V was trimmed by 0 bases and J by 5 bases, leaving 17 bases between them. Germline CDR1 is ENHRY and CDR2 is SYGVKD. CDR3 residues: CAISESPPGRHYQPQHF. The CDR3 bases are TGTGCCATCAGTGAGTCTCCCCCAGGCCGACACTATCAGCCCCAGCATTTT.

The chain links TRBV2 to TRBJ1-2; D gene uncertain. The length of the CDR3 is 13 residues. V was trimmed by 7 bases and J by 8 bases, leaving 17 bases between them. Germline V gene data show CDR1 as SNHLY and CDR2 as FYNNEI. In DNA form, the CDR3 reads TGTGCCAGCATGAAGGCGGCAGCGCTGGGCTACACCTTC. Its protein is CASMKAAALGYTF.

V usage is TRBV19 and J usage is TRBJ2-5; 7 nucleotides align to TRBD1. Germline CDR1 reads LNHDA; CDR2 reads SQIVND (reference sequence). The CDR3 has 16 residues. V dropped 0 bases and J dropped 2; count of bases not matched to a gene: 6. CDR3 DNA sequence: TGTGCCAGTAGTATAGATCTACAGGGGTTACAAGAGACCCAGTACTTC. It is translated as CASSIDLQGLQETQYF.

This clone was counted between two and nine times. V is TRBV19 and J is TRBJ1-5, with D unclear. V shed 9 bases and J shed 7 bases, with 16 bases lying between them. Germline V gene lookup returns CDR1 LNHDA and CDR2 SQIVND (reference sequence). This CDR3 contains 13 residues. The CDR3 bases are TGTGCCAGCCGCAGCGAGGTACAGCAGCCCCAGCATTTT. Protein product: CASRSEVQQPQHF.

This clone was found a few times. The chain recombines TRBV11-2 with TRBJ2-1; no clear D gene. Trimming stripped 1 base from V and 6 bases from J, with 4 bases between. Germline lookup yields CDR1 SGHAT and CDR2 FQNNGV. The CDR3 extends over 12 amino acids. The CDR3 bases are TGTGCCAGCAGCTTAGGGACCAATGAGCAGTTCTTC. Its protein is CASSLGTNEQFF.

The chain uses TRBV5-4 and TRBJ2-5; TRBD2 agrees at 11 bases. J was trimmed by 4 bases and V by 1 base; bases with no gene match: 6. Germline V CDR1 and CDR2: SGHNT, YYREEE (reference sequence). The CDR3 covers 16 residues. The CDR3 reads CASSLIGLAGSETQYF. Written as DNA, the CDR3 is TGTGCCAGCAGCTTGATCGGACTAGCGGGTTCAGAGACCCAGTACTTC.

This chain links TRBV19 with TRBJ1-2, with TRBD1 matching over 8 bases. The CDR3 sequence is 14 residues long. V was pared by 10 bases and J by 1 base, with 8 bases of the junction left unmatched. CDR1 LNHDA and CDR2 SQIVND come from the germline V gene (reference sequence). CDR3 sequence: CATFRQGLNYGYTF. Here the CDR3 DNA reads TGTGCCACCTTCCGACAGGGGCTTAACTATGGCTACACCTTC.

This chain joins TRBV11-2 and TRBJ1-1; D is possibly TRBD1 (6 bases). This CDR3 is 14 amino acids long. V was shortened by 7 bases and J by 0 bases, with 12 bases between the two germline ends. Germline V gene sequence: CDR1 SGHAT, CDR2 FQNNGV. The CDR3 bases are TGTGCCAGCACCCGGGGGCCGATGAACACTGAAGCTTTCTTT. Translated, it gives CASTRGPMNTEAFF. Full variable domain (missing parts from reference TRBV11-2 and TRBJ1-1): EAGVAQSPRYKIIEKRQSVAFWCNPISGHATLYWYQQILGQGPKLLIQFQNNGVVDDSQLPKDRFSAERLKGVDSTLKIQPAKLEDSAVYLCASTRGPMNTEAFFGQGTRLTVV.

This rearrangement joins TRBV10-3 to TRBJ1-5; a possible D gene is TRBD1 (5 bases). V lost 2 bases and J 2 bases, leaving 16 bases between the germline ends. This CDR3 comprises 17 residues. In germline, CDR1 is ENHRY, CDR2 SYGVKD. The chain's CDR3 is CAISEKEGFKGNQPQHF. The CDR3 nucleotides read TGTGCCATCAGTGAGAAGGAGGGGTTCAAGGGCAATCAGCCCCAGCATTTT.

The chain links TRBV28 to TRBJ1-1; D unclear. The germline V and J ends were trimmed by 4 bases and 8 bases, with 8 bases remaining between them. The CDR3 length is 11 residues. Germline lookup yields CDR1 MDHEN and CDR2 SYDVKM. The CDR3 reads CASSYHSEAFF. The CDR3 DNA follows: TGTGCCAGCAGTTACCACAGCGAAGCTTTCTTT.

The chain has TRBV6-5 and TRBJ2-7, with D unclear. The CDR3 has 13 amino acids. Germline V CDR1 and CDR2: MNHEY, SVGAGI. V was pared by 10 bases and J by 1 base, with 14 bases between. The CDR3: CATARFSSYEQYF. The CDR3 nucleotides are TGTGCCACTGCGCGCTTCTCTTCCTACGAGCAGTACTTC.

The rearrangement links TRBV4-2 to TRBJ2-6, with 7 nucleotides matching TRBD1. The germline V gene encodes CDR1 LGHNA and CDR2 YNFKEQ. CDR3 length: 15 amino acids. V trimming: 6 bases; J trimming: 0 bases; junction bases outside the gene matches: 2. Written as DNA, the CDR3 is TGTGCCAGCAGTCCAGGGGGCTCTGGGGCCAACGTCCTGACTTTC. The encoded protein is CASSPGGSGANVLTF.

V and J are TRBV18 and TRBJ1-5; D gene uncertain. In germline, CDR1 is KGHSH, CDR2 LQKENI. The CDR3 runs to 13 residues. V dropped 3 bases and J dropped 7 bases, with 10 bases sitting between them. CDR3 nucleotide sequence: TGTGCCAGCTCACCTAGCCTAACACAGCCCCAGCATTTT. This gives the protein CASSPSLTQPQHF.

The chain employs TRBV28 and TRBJ1-2; TRBD1 agrees at 7 bases. The junction had 5 bases not matched to a gene; V was cut back by 7 bases and J by 6 bases. This CDR3 region has 12 residues. CDR1 and CDR2 (germline): MDHEN, SYDVKM. The CDR3 loop reads CASIQQGHGYTF. In DNA, the CDR3 is TGTGCCAGCATCCAACAGGGGCATGGCTACACCTTC.

This clone has a single count. The chain combines TRBV14 with TRBJ2-7, with a tentative D call TRBD2 (5 bases). The germline V gene has CDR1 SGHDN and CDR2 FVKESK. The V and J ends lost 1 base and 9 bases respectively, with 13 bases between them. This CDR3 comprises 13 residues. CDR3 sequence reads: CASSQVSSRGQYF. CDR3 DNA sequence: TGTGCCAGCAGCCAAGTTTCCAGCCGGGGGCAGTACTTC.

The chain combines TRBV19 with TRBJ1-4, with a tentative D call TRBD1 (5 bases). The CDR3 contains 14 residues. Between the trimmed V and J ends, which lost 6 bases and 6 bases, there was a span of 14 bases. Germline V lookup: CDR1 LNHDA, CDR2 SQIVND (reference sequence). This CDR3 is CASRIQGSYEKLFF. The CDR3 DNA sequence: TGTGCCAGTAGGATCCAGGGATCGTATGAAAAACTGTTTTTT.

This chain links TRBV5-1 with TRBJ1-6; 7 nucleotides line up with TRBD1. Germline V lookup: CDR1 SGHRS, CDR2 YFSETQ. CDR3 size: 13 residues. The J segment lost 10 bases and the V segment lost 4 bases, leaving 5 bases of the junction unmatched. The CDR3 sequence is CASSPGQRSPLHF. The CDR3, as DNA: TGCGCCAGCAGCCCGGGACAGCGGTCACCCCTCCACTTT.

The V and J genes are TRBV18 and TRBJ2-5; TRBD2 might be the D (7 bases). The CDR3 loop spans 16 amino acids. CDR1 is KGHSH and CDR2 is LQKENI in the germline V gene. Trimming took off 3 bases at V and 0 bases at J, with 14 bases between the two ends. The CDR3 loop reads CASSPSGRGNQETQYF. The CDR3 bases are TGTGCCAGCTCACCTTCGGGGAGGGGGAACCAAGAGACCCAGTACTTC.

The chain employs TRBV30 and TRBJ1-5; weak D call: TRBD1 (6 bases). Trimming shortened V by 0 bases and J by 7 bases, and 19 bases separated the two germline ends. Germline values: CDR1 GTSNPN, CDR2 SVGIG (reference sequence). The CDR3 length is 16 residues. The CDR3 spells CAWSVKVGRGSQPQHF. In DNA form, the CDR3 reads TGTGCCTGGAGTGTAAAGGTCGGCAGGGGAAGCCAGCCCCAGCATTTT.

The rearrangement uses TRBV7-3 and TRBJ2-5; D remains unclear. V was pared by 1 base and J by 5 bases, with 8 bases between. Germline CDR1 and CDR2: SGHTA and FQGTGA. The CDR3 is 13 residues long. The CDR3 bases are TGTGCCAGCAGCTTAAACCCCAGGGAGACCCAGTACTTC. This encodes CASSLNPRETQYF.